This T cell receptor beta chain comes out of a study of blood T cell repertoires in COVID-19. Study-wide background: The analysed material was cDNA or gDNA that came from T cells, B-cell-depleted T cells, or PBMCs.

V dropped 2 bases and J dropped 5; count of bases not matched to a gene: 6. CDR1 is SGDLS, CDR2 YYNGEE, per germline. The CDR3 spans 14 residues. The data were produced by immunoSEQ multiplex PCR, yet TCRdb's version contains in-frame clones alone and is incomplete. The table includes over 200,000 clones, roughly four fifths detected once. All enrollees were roughly 18 to 100 years old and from 20 to 25 US areas. Symptom resolution, clearance, or two negative PCRs marked the recovered donors of Cohort 3. Sequencing was performed on PBMCs or T cells enriched from blood (not recorded which). The chain joins TRBV9 to TRBJ1-1; 7 bases are a match to TRBD1. This receptor was taken from a man aged 55 to 70 who had recovered from COVID-19. CDR3 sequence reads: CASSVTGDGTEAFF. CDR3 coding DNA: TGTGCCAGCAGCGTCACAGGGGACGGAACTGAAGCTTTCTTT.